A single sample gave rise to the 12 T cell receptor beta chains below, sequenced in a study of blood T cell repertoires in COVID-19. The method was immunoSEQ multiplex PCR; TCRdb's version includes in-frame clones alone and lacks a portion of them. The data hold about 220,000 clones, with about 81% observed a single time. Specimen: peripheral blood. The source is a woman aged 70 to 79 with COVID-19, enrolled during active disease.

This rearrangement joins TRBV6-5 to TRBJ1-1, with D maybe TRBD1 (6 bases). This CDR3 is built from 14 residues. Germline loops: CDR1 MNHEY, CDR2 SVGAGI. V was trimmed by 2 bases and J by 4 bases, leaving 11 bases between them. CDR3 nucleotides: TGTGCCAGCAGTTACCGCGGGGGCTTCACTGAAGCTTTCTTT. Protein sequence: CASSYRGGFTEAFF.

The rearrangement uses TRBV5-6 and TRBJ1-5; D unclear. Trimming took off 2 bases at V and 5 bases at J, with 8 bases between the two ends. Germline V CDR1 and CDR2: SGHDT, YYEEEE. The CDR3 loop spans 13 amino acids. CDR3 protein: CASSFGQYQPQHF. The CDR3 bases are TGTGCCAGCAGCTTTGGCCAATATCAGCCCCAGCATTTT.

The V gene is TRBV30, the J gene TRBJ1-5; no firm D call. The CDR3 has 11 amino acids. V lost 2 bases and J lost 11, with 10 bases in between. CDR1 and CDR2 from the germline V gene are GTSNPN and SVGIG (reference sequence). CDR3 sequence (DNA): TGTGCCTGGAGTCCACCCCCGGCCCAGCATTTT. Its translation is CAWSPPPAQHF. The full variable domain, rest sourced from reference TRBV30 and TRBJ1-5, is SQTIHQWPATLVQPVGSPLSLECTVEGTSNPNLYWYRQAAGRGLQLLFYSVGIGQISSEVPQNLSASRPQDRQFILSSKKLLLSDSGFYLCAWSPPPAQHFGDGTRLSIL.

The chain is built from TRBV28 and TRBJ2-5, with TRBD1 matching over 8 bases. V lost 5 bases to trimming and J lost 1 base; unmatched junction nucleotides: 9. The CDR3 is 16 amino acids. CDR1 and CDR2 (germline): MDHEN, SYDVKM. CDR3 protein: CASSRQGPSFQETQYF. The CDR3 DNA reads TGTGCCAGCAGTAGACAGGGGCCGAGTTTCCAAGAGACCCAGTACTTC.

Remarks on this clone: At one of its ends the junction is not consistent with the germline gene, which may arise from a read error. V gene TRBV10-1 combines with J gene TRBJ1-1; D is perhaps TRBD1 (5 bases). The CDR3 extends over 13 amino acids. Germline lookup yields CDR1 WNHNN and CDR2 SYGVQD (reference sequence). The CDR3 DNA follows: TGCGCCAACAGTGAGTTTGGGGCAGATGAAGCTTTCTTT. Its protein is CANSEFGADEAFF.

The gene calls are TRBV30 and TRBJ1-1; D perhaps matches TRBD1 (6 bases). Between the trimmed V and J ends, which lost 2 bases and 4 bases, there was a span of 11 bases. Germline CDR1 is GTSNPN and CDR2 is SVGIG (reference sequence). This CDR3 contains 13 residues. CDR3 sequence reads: CAWSLLGGTEAFF. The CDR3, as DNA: TGTGCCTGGAGTCTCTTAGGGGGCACTGAAGCTTTCTTT.

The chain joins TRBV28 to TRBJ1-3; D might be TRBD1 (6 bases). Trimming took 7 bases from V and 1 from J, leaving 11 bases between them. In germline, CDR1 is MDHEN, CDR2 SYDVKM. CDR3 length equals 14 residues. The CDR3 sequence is CASKGRGSGNTIYF. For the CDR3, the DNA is TGTGCCAGCAAGGGCAGGGGTTCTGGAAACACCATATATTTT. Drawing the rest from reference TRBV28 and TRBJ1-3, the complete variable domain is DVKVTQSSRYLVKRTGEKVFLECVQDMDHENMFWYRQDPGLGLRLIYFSYDVKMKEKGDIPEGYSVSREKKERFSLILESASTNQTSMYLCASKGRGSGNTIYFGEGSWLTVV.

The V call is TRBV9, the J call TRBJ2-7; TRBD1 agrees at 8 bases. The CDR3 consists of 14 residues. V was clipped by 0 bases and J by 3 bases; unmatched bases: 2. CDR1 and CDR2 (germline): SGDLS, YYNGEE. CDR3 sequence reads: CASSVGTGNYEQYF. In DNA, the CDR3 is TGTGCCAGCAGCGTAGGGACAGGGAACTACGAGCAGTACTTC.

Written as DNA, the CDR3 is TGTGCCAGCAGTTCCCTGGGGCGGGCAGGGGGAAATGAGCAGTTCTTC. This encodes CASSSLGRAGGNEQFF. The chain couples TRBV28 to TRBJ2-1; 7 positions agree with TRBD1. Germline V gene sequence: CDR1 MDHEN, CDR2 SYDVKM. Trimming took 4 bases from V and 7 from J; bases not matched to a gene: 13. The length of the CDR3 is 16 residues.

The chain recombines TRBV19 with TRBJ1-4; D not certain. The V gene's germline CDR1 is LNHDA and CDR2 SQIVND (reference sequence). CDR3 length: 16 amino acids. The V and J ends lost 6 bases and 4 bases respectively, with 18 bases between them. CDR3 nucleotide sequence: TGTGCCAGTAGCCTTCACAGCCGGGGTTTTAATGAAAAACTGTTTTTT. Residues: CASSLHSRGFNEKLFF.

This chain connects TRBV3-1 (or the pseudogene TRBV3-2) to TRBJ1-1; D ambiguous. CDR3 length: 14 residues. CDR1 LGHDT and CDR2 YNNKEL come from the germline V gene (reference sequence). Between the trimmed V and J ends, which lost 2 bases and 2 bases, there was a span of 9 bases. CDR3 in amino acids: CASSQNFLNTEAFF. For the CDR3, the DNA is TGTGCCAGCAGCCAAAACTTCCTTAACACTGAAGCTTTCTTT.

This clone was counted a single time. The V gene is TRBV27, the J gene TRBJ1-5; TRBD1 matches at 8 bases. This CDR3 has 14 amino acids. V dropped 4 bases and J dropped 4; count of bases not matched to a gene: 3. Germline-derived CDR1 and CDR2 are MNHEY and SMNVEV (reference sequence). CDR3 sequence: CASSWTGLNQPQHF. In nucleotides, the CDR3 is TGTGCCAGCAGTTGGACAGGGTTGAATCAGCCCCAGCATTTT.